The 32 T cell receptor beta chains listed next were all sequenced from one sample in a study of T cells in Graves' hyperthyroidism and ophthalmopathy. TCR beta CDR3 sequences were amplified from RNA transcripts. First-round RT-PCR with HTBI primers amplified the TCR CDR3 region. TCRdb analysed the multiplex PCR reads with MiXCR anew, one entry per CDR3 protein. Found here are about 500,000 distinct CDR3 sequences, 15% to 20% of them singletons; the top ten hold about 29%. Sequencing used blood. Source of these receptors: a woman aged 25 to 39 with Graves' ophthalmopathy.

This clonotype was counted only a few times. This chain connects TRBV28 to TRBJ1-5; TRBD1 aligns across 12 bases. The CDR3 has 15 residues. With V trimmed by 4 bases and J by 7 bases, 5 bases remained unmatched. CDR1 MDHEN and CDR2 SYDVKM come from the germline V gene. The CDR3 loop reads CASSSGTGGWQPQHF. In DNA form, the CDR3 reads TGTGCCAGCAGTTCCGGGACAGGGGGCTGGCAGCCCCAGCATTTT.

This clonotype was observed at least ten times. The chain carries TRBV13 and TRBJ2-3, with a tentative D call TRBD1 (6 bases). V dropped 2 bases and J dropped 4 bases, with 13 bases sitting between them. Germline V lookup: CDR1 PRHDT, CDR2 FYEKMQ (reference sequence). CDR3 length: 15 amino acids. CDR3: CASSLFGTRSDTQYF. CDR3 coding DNA: TGTGCCAGCAGCTTATTCGGGACAAGGTCAGATACGCAGTATTTT.

The chain has TRBV2 and TRBJ2-7; D gene unclear. The CDR3 is made up of 12 amino acids. Germline V lookup: CDR1 SNHLY, CDR2 FYNNEI. V dropped 4 bases and J dropped 4 bases, with 8 bases sitting between them. CDR3 in DNA: TGTGCCAGCAGTGTTAATAGGTACGAGCAGTACTTC. Its translation: CASSVNRYEQYF.

This clonotype has only a few counts. The chain uses TRBV27 and TRBJ1-4, with 7 bases lining up with TRBD1. Germline V gene data show CDR1 as MNHEY and CDR2 as SMNVEV (reference sequence). V lost 3 bases, J lost 7 bases, and 2 bases stayed unmatched. This CDR3 spans 13 amino acids. The CDR3 sequence: CASSFDRVEKLFF. The CDR3 DNA reads as TGTGCCAGCAGTTTCGACAGGGTTGAAAAACTGTTTTTT.

V usage is TRBV4-1 and J usage is TRBJ2-2, with a weak D call TRBD2 (6 bases). CDR1 MGHRA and CDR2 YSYEKL come from the germline V gene. V was trimmed by 4 bases and J by 0 bases, leaving 12 bases between them. CDR3 length: 16 amino acids. In DNA, the CDR3 is TGCGCCAGCAGCCCTGACGGGACTCCGAACACCGGGGAGCTGTTTTTT. This sequence encodes CASSPDGTPNTGELFF.

V and J are TRBV20-1 and TRBJ2-1; TRBD2 agrees at 10 bases. Trimming at V came to 5 bases and at J to 15 bases, leaving 16 bases not matched to a gene. The germline gives CDR1 DFQATT, CDR2 SNEGSKA (reference sequence). This CDR3 region has 14 residues. CDR3 in amino acids: CSAPYLRSGRSGFF. In DNA form, the CDR3 reads TGCAGTGCTCCCTACCTTCGTAGCGGGAGGTCTGGGTTCTTC.

The table lists this clonotype with many counts. The chain couples TRBV7-2 to TRBJ2-3; D is uncertain. The V end was cut by 7 bases, the J end by 3 bases, with 11 bases between. The CDR3 consists of 13 residues. The germline CDR1 and CDR2 sequences are SGHTA and FQGNSA. The CDR3 DNA follows: TGTGCCAGCACCTGGGTAATAACAGATACGCAGTATTTT. Translated: CASTWVITDTQYF.

As to this clonotype: This may be a read error, as it is one base from a much larger clone. This chain uses TRBV5-1 with TRBJ2-2; no definite D call. The CDR3 runs 13 residues. The ends were cut back, 0 bases at V and 5 bases at J, with 5 bases in the middle. The germline gives CDR1 SGHRS, CDR2 YFSETQ. As DNA, the CDR3 is TGCGCCAGCAGCTTGGATGGAACCGGGGAGCTGTTTTTT. Translated: CASSLDGTGELFF.

CDR3 loop: CAWIRGTGELFF. In nucleotides, the CDR3 is TGTGCCTGGATCAGGGGGACCGGGGAGCTGTTTTTT. J is TRBJ2-2 and V is TRBV30; 7 nucleotides match TRBD1. Germline-derived CDR1 and CDR2 are GTSNPN and SVGIG (reference sequence). There are 12 residues in the CDR3. V trimming: 4 bases; J trimming: 5 bases; junction bases outside the gene matches: 1.

This clonotype was recorded many times. This rearrangement joins TRBV4-3 to TRBJ2-7; D remains unclear. Trimming cost V 0 bases and J 2 bases, with 5 bases left between them. Germline V gene sequence: CDR1 LGHNA, CDR2 YSLEER. This CDR3 is built from 13 residues. In DNA form, the CDR3 reads TGCGCCAGCAGCCAAGATATCCCCTACGAGCAGTACTTC. Translated, it gives CASSQDIPYEQYF.

This clonotype has only one observation. The J gene is TRBJ2-3, the V gene TRBV20-1; 8 nucleotides line up with TRBD2. Germline V gives CDR1 DFQATT, CDR2 SNEGSKA (reference sequence). V lost 3 bases to trimming and J lost 5 bases; unmatched junction nucleotides: 13. This CDR3 comprises 16 residues. In DNA, the CDR3 is TGCAGTGCTAGGGCCCTAGCGGGTACTGGGAAAGATACGCAGTATTTT. Amino acid sequence: CSARALAGTGKDTQYF.

The table lists this clonotype with many counts. The chain combines TRBV18 with TRBJ2-1; D possibly corresponds to TRBD2 (6 bases). Germline CDR1 is KGHSH and CDR2 is LQKENI. The V gene lost 3 bases and the J gene lost 5 bases, with 14 bases spanning the gap. This CDR3 is 15 amino acids long. In nucleotides, the CDR3 is TGTGCCAGCTCACCTCCGGACGGACTAAACAATGAGCAGTTCTTC. It is translated as CASSPPDGLNNEQFF.

This clonotype was found many times. The chain recombines TRBV20-1 with TRBJ2-5, with 14 bases aligning to TRBD2. The junction had 7 bases not matched to a gene; V was cut back by 0 bases and J by 4 bases. The CDR3 runs to 17 residues. Germline values: CDR1 DFQATT, CDR2 SNEGSKA (reference sequence). CDR3 bases: TGCAGTGCTAGAGATCCGGGGACTAGCGGGAGTTTAGAGACCCAGTACTTC. Translated: CSARDPGTSGSLETQYF.

This clonotype was counted at least ten times. CDR3 loop: CASSLRAYGYTF. Here the CDR3 DNA reads TGTGCCAGCAGTTTACGGGCCTATGGCTACACCTTC. The chain recombines TRBV28 with TRBJ1-2, with unresolved D. The V end lost 2 bases, the J end lost 4 bases, and 5 bases lay between the germline ends. The CDR3 length is 12 residues. Per the germline V gene, CDR1 is MDHEN and CDR2 is SYDVKM.

This clonotype showed up just a few times. The V call is TRBV6-1, the J call TRBJ2-7; D unresolved. In germline, CDR1 is MNHNS, CDR2 SASEGT. The CDR3 covers 12 residues. Trimming left V 10 bases short and J 6 bases short, with 16 bases between. The CDR3 reads CATHQASGEQYF. The CDR3 DNA sequence: TGTGCCACCCACCAGGCATCGGGCGAGCAGTACTTC.

This clonotype was seen ten or more times. The chain joins TRBV29-1 to TRBJ2-3; D possibly corresponds to TRBD2 (5 bases). Deletions cut 0 bases from V and 4 bases from J, with 8 bases between. The CDR3 totals 13 residues. CDR1 is SQVTM and CDR2 is ANQGSEA in the germline V gene. For the CDR3, the DNA is TGCAGCGTTGAAGATCTGAGGGCAGATACGCAGTATTTT. This translates into CSVEDLRADTQYF.

This clonotype was seen only a few times. The chain combines TRBV12-3 or TRBV12-4 with TRBJ2-2, with D perhaps TRBD2 (6 bases). Trimming stripped 6 bases from V and 6 bases from J, with 20 bases between. The CDR3 contains 16 residues. The CDR3 sequence: CASSPPDYRYPGELFF. CDR3 nucleotides: TGTGCCAGCAGCCCCCCGGACTACCGATACCCCGGGGAGCTGTTTTTT.

This clonotype appeared many times. The V call is TRBV20-1, the J call TRBJ2-1; a possible D gene is TRBD2 (6 bases). The V gene lost 5 bases and the J gene lost 6 bases, with 14 bases spanning the gap. The CDR3 contains 13 residues. CDR1 is DFQATT and CDR2 is SNEGSKA in the germline V gene (reference sequence). CDR3 in DNA: TGCAGTGCTCCCCGGGACTGGGGCAATGAGCAGTTCTTC. Its protein product is CSAPRDWGNEQFF.

In regard to this clonotype: A much larger clone differs from this one at a single base, so this may be a read error. V usage is TRBV5-4 and J usage is TRBJ2-7; D may be TRBD1 (6 bases). The better agreement between TRBJ2-1 and the DNA end casts doubt on the J call. Germline loops: CDR1 SGHNT, CDR2 YYREEE (reference sequence). There are 14 residues in the CDR3. CDR3 region: CASRRGQSEYEQFF. The CDR3 nucleotides are TGTGCCAGCAGGCGTGGACAGTCAGAGTACGAGCAGTTCTTC.

The CDR3 bases are TGCGCCAGCAGCCAAGACTCCCCCCCGAGAGTAAAACTGTTTTTT. This sequence encodes CASSQDSPPRVKLFF. This chain joins TRBV4-3 and TRBJ1-4; D gene unclear. Germline V lookup: CDR1 LGHNA, CDR2 YSLEER. This CDR3 region has 15 residues. V lost 0 bases to trimming and J lost 10 bases, with 15 bases between them.

This clonotype occurred many times. The chain uses TRBV7-2 and TRBJ1-2; 7 bases agree with TRBD1. This CDR3 comprises 14 residues. Germline V gene sequence: CDR1 SGHTA, CDR2 FQGNSA. The J segment lost 8 bases and the V segment lost 2 bases, leaving 8 bases of the junction unmatched. The CDR3 sequence is CASSLTGQEEGYTF. DNA of the CDR3: TGTGCCAGCAGCTTAACAGGACAGGAGGAGGGCTACACCTTC.

This clonotype came up many times. The chain recombines TRBV7-2 with TRBJ1-6; D gene unclear. The CDR3 contains 15 residues. The V gene's germline CDR1 is SGHTA and CDR2 FQGNSA. Deletions cut 2 bases from V and 0 bases from J, with 5 bases between. The CDR3 region is CASSLTSSYNSPLHF. The CDR3 DNA reads as TGTGCCAGCAGCTTAACGAGCTCCTATAATTCACCCCTCCACTTT.

The rearrangement links TRBV6-1 to TRBJ2-5, with TRBD1 matching 8 bases. The junction had 8 bases not matched to a gene; V was cut back by 6 bases and J by 5 bases. This CDR3 comprises 14 residues. CDR1 and CDR2 from the germline V gene are MNHNS and SASEGT. This CDR3 is CASSPDRGLETQYF. In nucleotides, the CDR3 is TGTGCCAGCAGCCCAGACAGGGGACTGGAGACCCAGTACTTC.

Only a few counts were recorded for this clonotype. CDR3 DNA sequence: TGTGCCACCAGTGATAAGTATCGGGAGGACGACGAGCAGTACTTC. The encoded protein is CATSDKYREDDEQYF. The chain joins TRBV24-1 to TRBJ2-7; 7 bases are a match to TRBD2. J lost 5 bases, V lost 3 bases, and 9 bases had no gene match. CDR3 length: 15 residues. The germline V gene has CDR1 KGHDR and CDR2 SFDVKD.

This clonotype came up once. The J gene is TRBJ2-5, the V gene TRBV6-1; weak D call: TRBD1 (5 bases). This CDR3 contains 15 residues. Germline CDR1 reads MNHNS; CDR2 reads SASEGT. Between the trimmed V and J ends, which lost 5 bases and 5 bases, there was a span of 18 bases. CDR3 coding DNA: TGTGCCAGCAGTAGCGTGTGGGGCGCGTGGGAGACCCAGTACTTC. As protein: CASSSVWGAWETQYF.

This clonotype occurred a few times. The chain recombines TRBV12-3 or TRBV12-4 with TRBJ2-3; the match to TRBD2 covers 8 bases. This CDR3 spans 14 amino acids. Trimming removed 6 bases from V and 5 bases from J; junction bases left unmatched: 7. The chain's CDR3 is CASSEELAGDTQYF. The CDR3 region has the DNA TGTGCCAGCAGCGAAGAGCTAGCGGGAGATACGCAGTATTTT.

This clonotype has ten or more counts. The V gene is TRBV11-2, the J gene TRBJ2-7; TRBD2 matches at 10 bases. V gave up 5 bases and J gave up 3 bases; unmatched junction bases: 1. The CDR3 sequence is 13 residues long. Germline lookup yields CDR1 SGHAT and CDR2 FQNNGV. For the CDR3, the DNA is TGTGCCAGCAGCCCTAGCGGGGGCTACGAGCAGTACTTC. This sequence encodes CASSPSGGYEQYF.

This clonotype was detected a few times. The V call is TRBV30, the J call TRBJ1-4; a weak D match, TRBD1 (6 bases). CDR1 and CDR2 from the germline V gene are GTSNPN and SVGIG (reference sequence). The CDR3 runs to 15 residues. The germline V and J ends were trimmed by 2 bases and 7 bases, with 17 bases remaining between them. CDR3 sequence reads: CAWSPSQGIVEKLFF. DNA for the CDR3: TGTGCCTGGAGTCCATCCCAGGGGATTGTTGAAAAACTGTTTTTT.

In its sample, this clonotype was seen many times. The V gene is TRBV13, the J gene TRBJ1-2; no clear D. The CDR3 spans 14 residues. V dropped 1 base and J dropped 8 bases, with 14 bases sitting between them. Germline CDR1 PRHDT, CDR2 FYEKMQ (reference sequence). CDR3 DNA sequence: TGTGCCAGCAGCTTAGAGTTAGCTAATGGAGGCTACACCTTC. Amino acids: CASSLELANGGYTF.

The sample holds many counts of this clonotype. This rearrangement joins TRBV20-1 to TRBJ1-6, with 7 bases that match TRBD1. The CDR3 is 14 residues long. V lost 0 bases, J lost 9 bases, and 5 bases stayed unmatched. Germline V gene lookup returns CDR1 DFQATT and CDR2 SNEGSKA (reference sequence). The CDR3, as DNA: TGCAGTGCTAGAGACCGACAGGGTGGTTCACCCCTCCACTTT. Translation: CSARDRQGGSPLHF.

This clonotype has a count of ten or more. The chain has TRBV11-2 and TRBJ2-7, with D unclear. This CDR3 has 14 residues. Germline V gene lookup returns CDR1 SGHAT and CDR2 FQNNGV. Trimming left V 5 bases short and J 2 bases short, with 13 bases between. DNA of the CDR3: TGTGCCAGCAGCCCAAGGACGGTCCCCTACGAGCAGTACTTC. It yields the protein CASSPRTVPYEQYF.

This clonotype was seen a few times. V usage is TRBV11-2 and J usage is TRBJ2-7, with D unclear. Trimming shortened V by 0 bases and J by 7 bases, and 10 bases separated the two germline ends. CDR1 SGHAT and CDR2 FQNNGV come from the germline V gene. The CDR3 sequence is 13 residues long. The CDR3 coding sequence is TGTGCCAGCAGCTTAGATAAATGGCAAGAGCAGTACTTC. It specifies CASSLDKWQEQYF.